One sample yielded the 31 T cell receptor beta chains listed below, sequenced in a study of blood T cells in healthy people across ages. Using a J-beta primer mix together with a sample-barcoded 5' primer, a second PCR was run for roughly 6 to 11 cycles. TCRdb reprocessed the 5' RACE reads via MiXCR and lists one record per CDR3 protein. The sample has about 800,000 distinct CDR3 sequences, 55% to 75% seen once; the top ten hold about 20%. Sample: blood. Source of these receptors: a man aged 25-45 years in good health.

The chain employs TRBV5-1 and TRBJ1-2, with no clear D. Trimming cost V 3 bases and J 2 bases, with 8 bases left between them. Per the germline V gene, CDR1 is SGHRS and CDR2 is YFSETQ. There are 13 residues in the CDR3. CDR3 residues: CASSSSRNYGYTF. Written as DNA, the CDR3 is TGCGCCAGCAGCTCTTCGCGAAACTATGGCTACACCTTC. Full variable domain (remainder filled in from reference TRBV5-1 and TRBJ1-2): KAGVTQTPRYLIKTRGQQVTLSCSPISGHRSVSWYQQTPGQGLQFLFEYFSETQRNKGNFPGRFSGRQFSNSRSEMNVSTLELGDSALYLCASSSSRNYGYTFGSGTRLTVV.

This clonotype was seen a handful of times. The chain recombines TRBV2 with TRBJ2-7; D may be TRBD2 (5 bases). V was clipped by 7 bases and J by 1 base, with 11 bases between them. The CDR3 consists of 13 residues. Germline assignment: CDR1 SNHLY and CDR2 FYNNEI. The CDR3 nucleotides are TGTGCCAGCAAGTCGGGAATTTCCTACGAGCAGTACTTC. Protein sequence: CASKSGISYEQYF. Full variable domain (rest looked up from reference TRBV2 and TRBJ2-7): EPEVTQTPSHQVTQMGQEVILRCVPISNHLYFYWYRQILGQKVEFLVSFYNNEISEKSEIFDDQFSVERPDGSNFTLKIRSTKLEDSAMYFCASKSGISYEQYFGPGTRLTVT.

The J gene is TRBJ2-3, the V gene TRBV6-2 or TRBV6-3, with 10 bases fitting TRBD2. The CDR3 length is 15 residues. With 6 bases clipped from V and 5 bases from J, the junction kept 8 bases outside the gene matches. CDR1 MNHEY and CDR2 SVGEGT come from the germline V gene. The CDR3 spells CASRPLAGVGDTQYF. CDR3 DNA sequence: TGTGCCAGCAGACCCCTAGCGGGAGTTGGAGATACGCAGTATTTT.

This clonotype was seen more than once but under ten times. The chain has TRBV7-2 and TRBJ2-1; 8 bases agree with TRBD2. V shed 5 bases and J 5 bases; nucleotides not matched to a gene: 11. The germline V gene has CDR1 SGHTA and CDR2 FQGNSA. CDR3 length: 16 amino acids. CDR3 DNA sequence: TGTGCCAGCAGCGACCCGGGGGGGCCGACCCACAATGAGCAGTTCTTC. It yields the protein CASSDPGGPTHNEQFF.

This chain connects TRBV7-6 to TRBJ1-6; no clear D. V was shortened by 5 bases and J by 8 bases, with 22 bases between the two germline ends. CDR3 length: 17 amino acids. In germline, CDR1 is SGHVS, CDR2 FNYEAQ. The CDR3 DNA follows: TGTGCCAGCAGCAAACACCAAGGGTCTAGGATTGATTCACCCCTCCACTTT. Translation: CASSKHQGSRIDSPLHF.

This clonotype was counted at least ten times. V is TRBV20-1 and J is TRBJ2-7; TRBD1 matches 8 bases. V was clipped by 6 bases and J by 8 bases; unmatched bases: 15. CDR1 DFQATT and CDR2 SNEGSKA come from the germline V gene (reference sequence). The CDR3 consists of 14 residues. The CDR3 region is CSANPPGQGYQQYF. Written as DNA, the CDR3 is TGCAGTGCCAACCCCCCAGGACAGGGATATCAGCAGTACTTC.

Concerning this clonotype: Given a much more abundant clone one base away, this may be a read error. This chain joins TRBV20-1 and TRBJ1-2; D is unclear. CDR3 length: 12 amino acids. Per the germline V gene, CDR1 is DFQATT and CDR2 is SNEGSKA (reference sequence). V lost 3 bases, J lost 6 bases, and 11 bases lay in between. CDR3 sequence reads: CSASGGSHGYTF. The CDR3 DNA follows: TGCAGTGCTAGCGGCGGTTCGCATGGCTACACCTTC.

This clonotype was counted once. This chain connects TRBV10-3 to TRBJ1-2; D unclear. Trimming left V 4 bases short and J 4 bases short, with 10 bases between. CDR3 length equals 13 residues. The germline V gene has CDR1 ENHRY and CDR2 SYGVKD. The DNA of the CDR3 is TGTGCCATCAGTGGAGAGCTTATCTATGGCTACACCTTC. The encoded protein is CAISGELIYGYTF.

This clonotype was counted a few times. The chain recombines TRBV9 with TRBJ2-1; 7 bases are shared with TRBD1. Germline values: CDR1 SGDLS, CDR2 YYNGEE. The CDR3 consists of 15 residues. Trimming removed 4 bases from V and 7 bases from J; junction bases left unmatched: 11. CDR3 sequence: CASSLTGSHWNEQFF. The CDR3 region has the DNA TGTGCCAGCAGCTTGACAGGGTCCCATTGGAATGAGCAGTTCTTC.

CDR3 residues: CSVGVRDYEQYF. CDR3 nucleotide sequence: TGCAGCGTTGGTGTCCGAGACTACGAGCAGTACTTC. The chain employs TRBV29-1 and TRBJ2-7; no definite D call. CDR1 SQVTM and CDR2 ANQGSEA come from the germline V gene. V lost 4 bases to trimming and J lost 3 bases, with 10 bases between them. This CDR3 is built from 12 residues.

V gene TRBV6-2 or TRBV6-3 combines with J gene TRBJ2-5; 8 bases fit TRBD1. Unmatched junction bases numbered 10, after V lost 6 bases and J lost 1 base. CDR1 is MNHEY, CDR2 SVGEGT, per germline. The CDR3 is 16 residues long. The CDR3 protein is CASSLDRERGQETQYF. The DNA for the CDR3 is TGTGCCAGCAGCCTGGACAGGGAAAGGGGCCAAGAGACCCAGTACTTC.

CDR3 loop: CASSLDWRTNQPQHF. In DNA, the CDR3 is TGTGCCAGCAGCTTAGATTGGAGGACCAATCAGCCCCAGCATTTT. This chain links TRBV7-2 with TRBJ1-5; D remains unclear. Per the germline V gene, CDR1 is SGHTA and CDR2 is FQGNSA. Trimming shortened V by 1 base and J by 3 bases, and 10 bases separated the two germline ends. The CDR3 totals 15 residues.

This clonotype was recorded a few times. The chain is built from TRBV4-2 and TRBJ1-2, with D maybe TRBD1 (6 bases). The germline gives CDR1 LGHNA, CDR2 YNFKEQ. The CDR3 sequence is 16 residues long. Trimming removed 0 bases from V and 5 bases from J, with 16 bases in between. The CDR3 nucleotides read TGTGCCAGCAGCCAAGAAGTTACTGGCCAGGGGTATGGCTACACCTTC. Its translation is CASSQEVTGQGYGYTF.

The CDR3 spells CASSYLGLAVTCEQYF. CDR3 in DNA: TGTGCCAGCAGTTACCTTGGACTAGCGGTTACCTGCGAGCAGTACTTC. The chain combines TRBV2 with TRBJ2-7; 10 positions agree with TRBD2. Germline loops: CDR1 SNHLY, CDR2 FYNNEI. V trimming: 5 bases; J trimming: 6 bases; junction bases outside the gene matches: 13. CDR3 length equals 16 residues.

The genes are TRBV10-3 and TRBJ2-1; D might be TRBD2 (5 bases). The V gene's germline CDR1 is ENHRY and CDR2 SYGVKD. The V end lost 3 bases, the J end lost 12 bases, and 12 bases lay between the germline ends. The CDR3 loop spans 12 amino acids. The CDR3 sequence is CAISEDYVAQFF. CDR3 nucleotide sequence: TGTGCCATCAGTGAAGACTACGTGGCGCAGTTCTTC.

This clonotype turned up a few times. This chain uses TRBV7-2 with TRBJ2-2; 9 bases map to TRBD2. The V and J ends lost 5 bases and 1 base, in that order; junction bases with no gene match: 5. In germline, CDR1 is SGHTA, CDR2 FQGNSA. There are 16 residues in the CDR3. CDR3: CASSQTSGVNTGELFF. The CDR3 DNA is TGTGCCAGCAGCCAGACTAGCGGAGTGAACACCGGGGAGCTGTTTTTT.

Of note for this clonotype: Sequence at one end of the junction differs from germline and may be a read error. The V and J genes are TRBV7-9 and TRBJ2-7; TRBD2 aligns across 9 bases. The J call may be faulty, since TRBJ2-4 better matches the DNA end. Germline CDR1 and CDR2: SEHNR and FQNEAQ (reference sequence). The CDR3 spans 17 residues. The CDR3 reads CVSSADRAAGGKNIQYF. CDR3 DNA: TGTGTCAGCAGCGCCGACCGGGCAGCGGGAGGCAAAAACATTCAGTACTTC.

This clonotype has only a few counts. The V gene is TRBV29-1, the J gene TRBJ2-5; D might be TRBD1 (5 bases). The germline V and J ends were trimmed by 6 bases and 3 bases, with 17 bases remaining between them. CDR1 and CDR2 from the germline V gene are SQVTM and ANQGSEA. This CDR3 comprises 14 residues. CDR3: CSVVAQVAEETQYF. CDR3 sequence (DNA): TGCAGCGTCGTCGCACAGGTCGCCGAAGAGACCCAGTACTTC.

This clonotype was picked up a small number of times. The rearrangement joins TRBV15 to TRBJ2-3; D is perhaps TRBD2 (6 bases). Germline lookup yields CDR1 LNHNV and CDR2 YYDKDF (reference sequence). With 7 bases removed from V and 4 bases from J, the gap between germline ends came to 18 bases. The CDR3 totals 15 residues. The CDR3 loop reads CATKRDGGVADTQYF. The CDR3 region has the DNA TGTGCCACCAAGAGGGATGGCGGGGTGGCAGATACGCAGTATTTT.

This clonotype was found once. The rearrangement joins TRBV12-3 or TRBV12-4 to TRBJ1-1; D gene ambiguous. This CDR3 spans 14 amino acids. V dropped 6 bases and J dropped 7 bases, with 18 bases sitting between them. CDR3 residues: CASSLPPQVGEAFF. The CDR3 DNA is TGTGCCAGCAGCCTTCCCCCGCAGGTCGGTGAAGCTTTCTTT.

The CDR3, as DNA: TGTGCCAGCAGCCCCCTAGCGTTTGCTGGCAATGAGCAGTTCTTC. This translates into CASSPLAFAGNEQFF. V gene TRBV7-8 combines with J gene TRBJ2-1; tentative D call: TRBD2 (6 bases). The germline gives CDR1 SGHVS, CDR2 FQNEAQ. V gave up 5 bases and J gave up 6 bases, with 17 bases separating them. This CDR3 is built from 15 residues.

This chain links TRBV28 with TRBJ1-5; the D gene is possibly TRBD1 (6 bases). V lost 5 bases, J lost 5 bases, and 16 bases lay in between. CDR3 length equals 15 residues. CDR1 is MDHEN and CDR2 is SYDVKM in the germline V gene. This CDR3 reads CASSPRSGAYQPQHF. In DNA form, the CDR3 reads TGTGCCAGCAGTCCCCGTTCGGGGGCTTATCAGCCCCAGCATTTT.

Only a few counts were recorded for this clonotype. The rearrangement uses TRBV4-2 and TRBJ2-5; D possibly corresponds to TRBD2 (5 bases). Germline CDR1 LGHNA, CDR2 YNFKEQ. V shed 1 base and J shed 5 bases, with 17 bases lying between them. This CDR3 region has 16 residues. The chain's CDR3 is CASSQAVVNRGETQYF. DNA of the CDR3: TGTGCCAGCAGCCAAGCGGTAGTGAACCGAGGGGAGACCCAGTACTTC.

This chain joins TRBV20-1 and TRBJ1-2; tentatively, D is TRBD1 (5 bases). The germline CDR1 and CDR2 sequences are DFQATT and SNEGSKA (reference sequence). There are 12 residues in the CDR3. V was cut by 7 bases and J by 4 bases, with 13 bases left in between. In nucleotides, the CDR3 is TGCAGTGTGACAGACTACAGCTATGGCTACACCTTC. This translates into CSVTDYSYGYTF.

J is TRBJ2-5 and V is TRBV20-1; TRBD2 aligns across 9 bases. Germline V gene lookup returns CDR1 DFQATT and CDR2 SNEGSKA (reference sequence). CDR3 length: 15 residues. J lost 5 bases, V lost 4 bases, and 11 bases had no gene match. CDR3 in DNA: TGCAGTGCTAACGTGCGGGGGGGGACACCGGAGACCCAGTACTTC. Its protein product is CSANVRGGTPETQYF.

The chain combines TRBV10-3 with TRBJ1-3; TRBD1 aligns across 10 bases. CDR1 is ENHRY, CDR2 SYGVKD, per germline. The V gene end was trimmed by 8 bases and the J gene end by 0 bases; junction bases not matched to a gene: 10. The CDR3 is made up of 17 amino acids. The CDR3 region is CAIGETGGRRSGNTIYF. DNA for the CDR3: TGTGCCATCGGGGAGACAGGGGGCAGACGCTCTGGAAACACCATATATTTT.

This clonotype was detected a few times. The chain combines TRBV29-1 with TRBJ2-1; 10 nucleotides match TRBD2. V gave up 4 bases and J gave up 8 bases; unmatched junction bases: 14. CDR3 length equals 16 residues. Germline CDR1 reads SQVTM; CDR2 reads ANQGSEA. As DNA, the CDR3 is TGCAGCGTTGGTGGGAGCGGGAGGGCCAACCGTTATGAGCAGTTCTTC. Amino acids: CSVGGSGRANRYEQFF.

This clonotype was found a few times. The chain has TRBV7-2 and TRBJ2-6, with TRBD1 as a possible D gene (6 bases). This CDR3 contains 15 residues. V gave up 4 bases and J gave up 4 bases, with 11 bases separating them. CDR1 is SGHTA, CDR2 FQGNSA, per germline. The CDR3 sequence is CASSSGVSGANVLTF. In DNA, the CDR3 is TGTGCCAGCAGCTCAGGGGTTTCCGGGGCCAACGTCCTGACTTTC.

In nucleotides, the CDR3 is TGTGCCTGGAGTGTAGGCGCAGAGCAGTACTTC. Amino acid sequence: CAWSVGAEQYF. The chain uses TRBV30 and TRBJ2-4; no reliable D call. Germline V gives CDR1 GTSNPN, CDR2 SVGIG (reference sequence). V was shortened by 0 bases and J by 13 bases, with 10 bases between the two germline ends. The length of the CDR3 is 11 residues.

The V gene is TRBV7-6, the J gene TRBJ2-7; D is uncertain. V lost 1 base, J lost 5 bases, and 6 bases lay in between. This CDR3 has 12 amino acids. Germline values: CDR1 SGHVS, CDR2 FNYEAQ. The DNA of the CDR3 is TGTGCCAGCAGCTTAGATGGGAACGAGCAGTACTTC. Its protein product is CASSLDGNEQYF.

This clonotype occurred a few times. The V call is TRBV29-1, the J call TRBJ2-1, with D tentatively TRBD1 (8 bases). V was pared by 6 bases and J by 8 bases, with 17 bases between. This CDR3 region has 13 residues. Germline V CDR1 and CDR2: SQVTM, ANQGSEA. The CDR3 loop is CSVTGGVVDEQFF. The DNA of the CDR3 is TGCAGCGTAACAGGGGGGGTTGTCGATGAGCAGTTCTTC.